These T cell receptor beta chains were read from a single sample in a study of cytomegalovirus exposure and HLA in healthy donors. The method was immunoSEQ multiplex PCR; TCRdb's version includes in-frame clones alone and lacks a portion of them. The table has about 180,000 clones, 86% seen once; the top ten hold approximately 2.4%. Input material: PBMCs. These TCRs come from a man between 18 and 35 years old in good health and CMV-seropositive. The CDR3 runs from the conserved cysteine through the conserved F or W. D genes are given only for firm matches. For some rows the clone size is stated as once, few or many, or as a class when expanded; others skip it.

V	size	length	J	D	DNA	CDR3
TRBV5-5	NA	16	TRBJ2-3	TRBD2	TGTGCCAGCAGCACGGGACTAGCGGGGCCCACAGATACGCAGTATTTT	CASSTGLAGPTDTQYF
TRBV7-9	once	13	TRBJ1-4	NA	TGTGCCAGCAGCCTACGGACTAATGAAAAACTGTTTTTT	CASSLRTNEKLFF
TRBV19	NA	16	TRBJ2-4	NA	TGTGCCAGTAGTCCAAGGGGGGGAGGGGCCAAAAACATTCAGTACTTC	CASSPRGGGAKNIQYF
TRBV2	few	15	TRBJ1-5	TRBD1	TGTGCCAGCAGCGTTTCCTCAGGGGGACTTCAGCCCCAGCATTTT	CASSVSSGGLQPQHF
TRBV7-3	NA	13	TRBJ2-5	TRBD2	TGTGCCAGCGCGGAGCGGGGCCAAGAGACCCAGTACTTC	CASAERGQETQYF
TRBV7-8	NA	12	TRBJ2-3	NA	TGTGCCAGCAGCTGGGGGCCAGATACGCAGTATTTT	CASSWGPDTQYF
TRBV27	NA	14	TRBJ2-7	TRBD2	TGTGCCAGCAGTTTATGGGGACTAGCTTCCGAGCAGTACTTC	CASSLWGLASEQYF
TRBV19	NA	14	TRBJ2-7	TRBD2	TGTGCCAGTAGTATGGCAGCTAGCGGTTACGAGCAGTACTTC	CASSMAASGYEQYF
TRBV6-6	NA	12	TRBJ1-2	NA	TGTGCCATCAGGAGGGTAAACTATGGCTACACCTTC	CAIRRVNYGYTF
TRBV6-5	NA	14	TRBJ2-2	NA	TGTGCCAGCAGTTTTTGGAGGGACACCGGGGAGCTGTTTTTT	CASSFWRDTGELFF
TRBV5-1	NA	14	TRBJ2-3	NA	TGCGCCAGCAGCTTGGGTCTTTACACAGATACGCAGTATTTT	CASSLGLYTDTQYF
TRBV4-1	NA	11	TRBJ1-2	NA	TGCGCCAGCGGGGGGGAATATGGCTACACCTTC	CASGGEYGYTF
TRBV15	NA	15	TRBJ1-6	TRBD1	TGTGCCACCAGCAGAGGCCGGGACAGCCAGCCAACCCTCCACTTT	CATSRGRDSQPTLHF
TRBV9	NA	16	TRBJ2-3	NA	TGTGCCAGCAGCGTAGCTGCGGGTTGGGCCACAGATACGCAGTATTTT	CASSVAAGWATDTQYF
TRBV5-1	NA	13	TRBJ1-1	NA	TGCGCCAGCATGGCGGGGCTGAACACTGAAGCTTTCTTT	CASMAGLNTEAFF
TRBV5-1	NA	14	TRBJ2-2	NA	TGCGCCAGCAGTCTCGACAGTAGCACCGGGGAGCTGTTTTTT	CASSLDSSTGELFF
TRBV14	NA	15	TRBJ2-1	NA	TGTGCCAGCAGCCAACCGGGACTGGGGGACAATGAGCAGTTCTTC	CASSQPGLGDNEQFF
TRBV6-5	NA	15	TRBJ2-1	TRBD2	TGTGCCAGCAGTTCACCGGGACTAGCGTCCCATGAGCAGTTCTTC	CASSSPGLASHEQFF
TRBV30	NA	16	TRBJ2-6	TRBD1	TGTGCCTCGGACGGACAGGTGCGCTCTGGGGCCAACGTCCTGACTTTC	CASDGQVRSGANVLTF
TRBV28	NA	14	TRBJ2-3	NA	TGTGCCAGCAGTTTTTTGGCCCCACGTGGTACGCAGTATTTT	CASSFLAPRGTQYF
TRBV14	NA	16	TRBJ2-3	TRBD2	TGTGCCAGCAGCCTTCTTGGGCTAGCGGGAGCTGATACGCAGTATTTT	CASSLLGLAGADTQYF
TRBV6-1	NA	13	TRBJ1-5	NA	TGTGCCAGCAGTGTCCATAGCAATCAGCCCCAGCATTTT	CASSVHSNQPQHF
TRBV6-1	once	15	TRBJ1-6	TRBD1	TGTGCCAGCAATAGACGGACAGGGGGGGATTCACCCCTCCACTTT	CASNRRTGGDSPLHF
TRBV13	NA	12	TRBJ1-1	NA	TGTGCCAGCAGCTTACGGGGTACTGAAGCTTTCTTT	CASSLRGTEAFF
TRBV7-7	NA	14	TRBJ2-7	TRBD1	TGTGCTAGCAGCACCGGGACAGGGGTCGACGAGCAGTACTTC	CASSTGTGVDEQYF
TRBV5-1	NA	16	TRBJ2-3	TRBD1	TGCGCCAGCAGCTCGGGGACAGGGGATAGCACAGATACGCAGTATTTT	CASSSGTGDSTDTQYF
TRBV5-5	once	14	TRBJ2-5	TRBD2	TGTGCCAGCAGCTCGAGCGGGAGGGTAGAGACCCAGTACTTC	CASSSSGRVETQYF
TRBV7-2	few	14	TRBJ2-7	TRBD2	TGTGCCAGTTCTCTAGCGGGAGGGCCGAGGGAGCAGTACTTC	CASSLAGGPREQYF
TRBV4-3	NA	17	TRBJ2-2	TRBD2	TGCGCCAGCAGCCAAGAACCGGGGACTATAGCCACCGGGGAGCTGTTTTTT	CASSQEPGTIATGELFF
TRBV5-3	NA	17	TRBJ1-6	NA	TGTGCCAGAAGCTTGGAGGGCGGGCCAGACCCCGATTCACCCCTCCACTTT	CARSLEGGPDPDSPLHF
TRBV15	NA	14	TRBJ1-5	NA	TGTGCCACCAGCGATGCCCAGGGGCATCAGCCCCAGCATTTT	CATSDAQGHQPQHF
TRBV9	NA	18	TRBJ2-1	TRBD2	TGTGCCAGCAGCGTAGGGGTTACCGGGGGGACTTCCTACAATGAGCAGTTCTTC	CASSVGVTGGTSYNEQFF
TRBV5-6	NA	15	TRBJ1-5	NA	TGTGCCAGCAGCCCTGGACACGGGGGGAATCAGCCCCAGCATTTT	CASSPGHGGNQPQHF
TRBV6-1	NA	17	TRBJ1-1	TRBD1	TGTGCCAGCAGTGAAACAGGGGGCAGCGGGATATGGACTGAAGCTTTCTTT	CASSETGGSGIWTEAFF
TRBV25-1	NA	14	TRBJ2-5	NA	TGTGCCAGCAGTGATCAGGGTCCAAAAGAGACCCAGTACTTC	CASSDQGPKETQYF
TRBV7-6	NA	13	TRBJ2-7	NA	TGTGCCAGCAGGGAGGACTCCAATGGCGAGCAGTACTTC	CASREDSNGEQYF
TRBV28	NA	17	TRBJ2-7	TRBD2	TGTGCCAGCAGTTTATTGCGCCTTCTAGCGGGGGGTTACGAGCAGTACTTC	CASSLLRLLAGGYEQYF
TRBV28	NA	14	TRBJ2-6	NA	TGTGCCAGCAGCGCGCCTTCTGGGGCCAACGTCCTGACTTTC	CASSAPSGANVLTF
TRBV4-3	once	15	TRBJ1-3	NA	TGCGCCAGCAGCCTCGGGACTTTAGTTGGAAACACCATATATTTT	CASSLGTLVGNTIYF
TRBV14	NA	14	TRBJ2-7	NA	TGTGCCAGCAGCCAAGAGGCAGACTCCTACGAGCAGTACTTC	CASSQEADSYEQYF
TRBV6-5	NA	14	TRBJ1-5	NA	TGTGCCAGCAGCTTTCTAGATAGCAATCAGCCCCAGCATTTT	CASSFLDSNQPQHF
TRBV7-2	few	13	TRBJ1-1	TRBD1	TGTGCCAGCAGCCGGAACGGACAGGGAGAAGCTTTCTTT	CASSRNGQGEAFF
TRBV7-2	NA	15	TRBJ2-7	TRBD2	TGTGCCAGCAGCTTTGGGAGGGCGGGGGCCTACGAGCAGTACTTC	CASSFGRAGAYEQYF
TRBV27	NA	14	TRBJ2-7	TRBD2	TGTGCCAGCGCTTCTAGCGGGAGTACCTACGAGCAGTACTTC	CASASSGSTYEQYF